This T cell receptor (beta chain) was sequenced in a study of T cell responses to AZD1222 COVID-19 vaccine (dated by TCRdb to about 2021). Regarding the research as a whole: AZD1222 recipients given second doses at about 4 weeks or at about 12 weeks were pooled, since spike-specific TCR depth and breadth were not found to differ between the two schedules. Trial participants were enrolled into age subgroups of 18-55, 56-69 and 70-plus years, which contained about 150, 28 and 57 TCR-sequenced participants, respectively. A total of about 250 trial participants underwent TCR sequencing, of whom more than 200 had received two doses of AZD1222 and about 25 had received two doses of the MenACWY control vaccine. Overall results and qualifications from the work: Vaccine-associated CD4 TCRs spanned the whole spike protein, with dominant responses in regions 160-218 and 743-854. Conclusions about previously exposed vaccinees are limited, since just five or six AZD1222 recipients were seropositive for SARS-CoV-2 at baseline. Spike-specific TCR breadth and depth rose significantly after two AZD1222 doses compared with day 0 and with MenACWY recipients. Most participants were white British and females outnumbered males, and the authors suggested that clonal diversity may have been underestimated. The 56-69-year group was small, and its depth increase did not reach significance, likely because of low power. Nearly half of unique spike-specific TCRs reportedly recognized epitopes outside regions mutated in the B.1.351 and B.1.1.7 variants. Because no day 14 peak-response samples were available, the repertoires could be characterized only after the peak T cell response.

The time point label for this specimen denotes: baseline before first vaccination. Samples from vaccinated people were obtained from the UK trials COV001 and COV002, which included a single-blind randomized controlled phase 2/3 trial of AZD1222 (ChAdOx1 nCoV-19) in healthy adults. Trial participant PBMC samples were collected at day 0 and day 28 after the second dose for TCRbeta chain sequencing. The CDR3 regions of human TCRbeta chains were subjected to immunosequencing. The study's own analysis went as follows. Repertoire TCRs were matched against a reference library of SARS-CoV-2-specific TCRs generated with the MIRA antigen-specificity platform. Breadth was defined as the fraction of unique TCRs that were SARS-CoV-2-associated, and depth was defined as the fraction of total T cells that were SARS-CoV-2-associated. Using the MIRA data, every spike-specific TCR was mapped to the spike region that the TCR reacted to and assigned to either a CD4 or a CD8 class. Log10-transformed breadth and depth values were compared by one-way ANOVA with Sidak's multiple comparisons tests. TCRdb's version of the immuneACCESS table is confined to in-frame rearrangements and falls short of the full clone set. An unresolved V gene accounts for under half of the shortfall where checked; the remainder is of unknown origin. The V and J calls and clone size were taken over from that table, and D and trimming were inferred from the DNA. Within this sample are under 150,000 clones, with over 85% of them counted one time only. Roughly 5.1% of the sample is taken by the ten largest.

Regarding this clone: Its antigen has not been determined. Per-base quality was not reported, and no clone a single base away is much larger than it.

CDR1 and CDR2, looked up from the germline V gene (reference sequence), are LNHNV and YYDKDF. From cysteine to phenylalanine, the CDR3 is 15 amino acids long. Only the CDR3 portion is preserved as DNA: 45 bases, with reading frame beginning at the first base. V lost 5 bases and J lost 7 bases, and the count of bases not matched to a germline gene is 11. The chain joins TRBV15 to TRBJ1-2; 9 bases in the junction line up with TRBD1. This clonotype originated in an adult in good health. The sequences come from peripheral blood, collected on day 0 of AZD1222 vaccination. The CDR3 here reads CATSRTGQGIFGYTF. The DNA is as follows: TGTGCCACCAGCCGGACCGGACAGGGGATTTTTGGCTACACCTTC.